This entry lists 15 T cell receptor beta chains sequenced from one sample in a study of T cell responses to AZD1222 COVID-19 vaccine (dated by TCRdb to the early 2020s). Library generation was performed with the immunoSEQ multiplex PCR assay. In its TCRdb copy, this immuneACCESS table keeps in-frame sequences only and misses some clones. Where compared with another copy, unresolved V genes explain less than half of these, and the others have no known cause. A total of 90,000 to 110,000 clones appear in this sample, 88% of them only once. Of the sample, about 9.1% falls within the top ten clones. The intended sense of this specimen's time point label: baseline before first vaccination. The sample consisted of peripheral blood, taken on day 0 of AZD1222 vaccination. Receptors originate from an adult in good health.

This chain uses TRBV6-5 with TRBJ1-2; tentative D call: TRBD1 (5 bases). V was clipped by 2 bases and J by 5 bases, with 18 bases between them. In germline, CDR1 is MNHEY, CDR2 SVGAGI. The CDR3 extends over 16 amino acids. The CDR3 DNA reads TGTGCCAGCAGTTACGTACGTCTGGGACTCCCTTATGGCTACACCTTC. It yields the protein CASSYVRLGLPYGYTF.

The V and J genes are TRBV27 and TRBJ2-7, with TRBD1 matching over 8 bases. Germline lookup yields CDR1 MNHEY and CDR2 SMNVEV (reference sequence). The CDR3 runs to 13 residues. CDR3 amino acids: CVGNRDRPYEQYF. The DNA for the CDR3 is TGTGTCGGGAATAGGGACAGGCCTTACGAGCAGTACTTC.

V usage is TRBV29-1 and J usage is TRBJ2-3; D perhaps matches TRBD1 (6 bases). With 7 bases removed from V and 4 bases from J, the gap between germline ends came to 9 bases. There are 11 residues in the CDR3. Germline assignment: CDR1 SQVTM and CDR2 ANQGSEA. In nucleotides, the CDR3 is TGCAGCGGGAAGGGGGCAGATACGCAGTATTTT. It translates to CSGKGADTQYF.

V usage is TRBV24-1 and J usage is TRBJ1-6; 9 nucleotides line up with TRBD1. The J segment lost 10 bases and the V segment lost 5 bases, leaving 11 bases of the junction unmatched. CDR1 is KGHDR and CDR2 is SFDVKD in the germline V gene. The CDR3 runs 16 residues. The CDR3 DNA reads TGTGCCACCAGTGCCCGGACAGGGGTGCTAGGATCACCCCTCCACTTT. Its translation is CATSARTGVLGSPLHF.

The rearrangement links TRBV5-5 to TRBJ1-5; a weak D match, TRBD1 (6 bases). CDR3 size: 14 residues. Germline-derived CDR1 and CDR2 are SGHKS and YYEKEE (reference sequence). V dropped 4 bases and J dropped 0 bases, with 8 bases sitting between them. CDR3 bases: TGTGCCAGCAGCCGGACAGATAGCAATCAGCCCCAGCATTTT. Translated: CASSRTDSNQPQHF.

V and J are TRBV11-2 and TRBJ2-3; D might be TRBD2 (6 bases). Germline loops: CDR1 SGHAT, CDR2 FQNNGV. V lost 1 base and J lost 0, with 14 bases in between. The CDR3 sequence is 17 residues long. The CDR3: CASSLGRTTPSTDTQYF. The CDR3 DNA reads as TGTGCCAGCAGCTTAGGCAGGACTACCCCTAGCACAGATACGCAGTATTTT.

The gene calls are TRBV3-1 (or the pseudogene TRBV3-2) and TRBJ2-7; D remains unclear. CDR3 size: 15 residues. V lost 4 bases to trimming and J lost 0 bases, with 13 bases between them. CDR1 LGHDT and CDR2 YNNKEL come from the germline V gene (reference sequence). CDR3 residues: CASSPSGKNSYEQYF. The CDR3 region has the DNA TGTGCCAGCAGCCCCTCCGGCAAGAACTCCTACGAGCAGTACTTC.

This chain links TRBV3-1 (or the pseudogene TRBV3-2) with TRBJ2-5; D gene ambiguous. The CDR3 length is 13 residues. CDR1 LGHDT and CDR2 YNNKEL come from the germline V gene (reference sequence). The V gene lost 4 bases and the J gene lost 0 bases, with 6 bases spanning the gap. The CDR3 DNA follows: TGTGCCAGCAGCCGGAGCCACCAAGAGACCCAGTACTTC. This sequence encodes CASSRSHQETQYF.

This rearrangement joins TRBV5-4 to TRBJ2-1; TRBD1 matches at 8 bases. The CDR3 totals 15 residues. Germline CDR1 reads SGHNT; CDR2 reads YYREEE (reference sequence). Losses at the gene ends were 0 bases for V and 7 bases for J; bases not matched to a gene: 6. CDR3: CASSLEGYRGNEQFF. CDR3 bases: TGTGCCAGCAGCTTGGAGGGTTACAGGGGGAATGAGCAGTTCTTC.

The chain has TRBV28 and TRBJ2-2, with a weak D call TRBD1 (6 bases). Germline values: CDR1 MDHEN, CDR2 SYDVKM. The CDR3 loop spans 15 amino acids. Trimming removed 7 bases at V and 3 bases at J, with 15 bases between. DNA of the CDR3: TGTGCCAGCATGAAGTCAGGGGACCACACCGGGGAGCTGTTTTTT. As protein: CASMKSGDHTGELFF.

This chain links TRBV19 with TRBJ1-1, with D unclear. CDR3 length: 11 amino acids. Germline V lookup: CDR1 LNHDA, CDR2 SQIVND (reference sequence). The V end lost 7 bases, the J end lost 5 bases, and 8 bases lay between the germline ends. CDR3 amino acids: CASTLETEAFF. The CDR3 coding sequence is TGTGCCAGTACCTTAGAGACTGAAGCTTTCTTT. Supplemented by reference TRBV19 and TRBJ1-1, the full variable domain reads DGGITQSPKYLFRKEGQNVTLSCEQNLNHDAMYWYRQDPGQGLRLIYYSQIVNDFQKGDIAEGYSVSREKKESFPLTVTSAQKNPTAFYLCASTLETEAFFGQGTRLTVV.

Turning to this clone: Other nucleotide sequences in the sample specify the same CDR3. The genes are TRBV28 and TRBJ1-2, with D hard to call. The CDR3 runs 12 residues. Germline lookup yields CDR1 MDHEN and CDR2 SYDVKM. V lost 1 base and J lost 4, with 4 bases in between. This CDR3 reads CASSLSRYGYTF. CDR3 DNA: TGTGCCAGCAGTTTATCCCGCTATGGCTACACCTTC.

The chain combines TRBV7-2 with TRBJ2-5; D gene unclear. Trimming left V 3 bases short and J 3 bases short, with 8 bases between. In germline, CDR1 is SGHTA, CDR2 FQGNSA. CDR3 length: 13 amino acids. Here the CDR3 DNA reads TGTGCCAGCAGCTTTAACAGAAAAGAGACCCAGTACTTC. Translating it yields CASSFNRKETQYF.

J is TRBJ2-6 and V is TRBV25-1; D is undetermined. Germline CDR1 and CDR2: MGHDK and SYGVNS. The CDR3 extends over 14 amino acids. Trimming pared 5 bases from V and 0 bases from J, leaving 5 bases between. CDR3 sequence reads: CASSISSGANVLTF. The CDR3 DNA reads as TGTGCCAGCAGTATTAGCTCTGGGGCCAACGTCCTGACTTTC.

CDR3 DNA sequence: TGTGCCAGCAGCTTAGAATCGCCGGGACAGGCTAACTATGGCTACACCTTC. Amino acid sequence: CASSLESPGQANYGYTF. The chain employs TRBV7-8 and TRBJ1-2; 8 nucleotides agree with TRBD1. CDR3 length equals 17 residues. The V and J ends lost 1 base and 0 bases, in that order; junction bases with no gene match: 7. Germline CDR1 SGHVS, CDR2 FQNEAQ.